There are many counts of the clone carrying this T cell receptor beta chain. Its matching antigen is unknown. These data belong to a study of CD8 T cells in ankylosing spondylitis. General study results and limits: Disease-associated clones were CD8+ and fairly uncommon in peripheral blood. One TCR beta motif, made up of eight or nine highly homologous variants, appeared characteristic of ankylosing spondylitis blood. Significantly higher representation of disease-linked clones was reported for matched ankylosing spondylitis synovial fluid.

TCRdb reprocessed the 5' RACE reads with MiXCR, giving one entry per CDR3 protein. The repertoire has about 500,000 distinct CDR3 sequences, about 5.4% of them found once; the top ten carry approximately 3.5%. V trimming: 4 bases; J trimming: 8 bases; junction bases outside the gene matches: 6. Germline V gene data show CDR1 as LGHNA and CDR2 as YSLEER. CDR3 length: 13 residues. The sequence came from a male donor with ankylosing spondylitis. The source material was blood, either unsorted or a sorted T cell fraction (not recorded which). The chain carries TRBV4-3 and TRBJ1-2; 8 bases fit TRBD1. The CDR3 reads CASSPRQGRGYTF. In nucleotides, the CDR3 is TGCGCCAGCAGCCCTCGACAGGGGCGCGGCTACACCTTC.